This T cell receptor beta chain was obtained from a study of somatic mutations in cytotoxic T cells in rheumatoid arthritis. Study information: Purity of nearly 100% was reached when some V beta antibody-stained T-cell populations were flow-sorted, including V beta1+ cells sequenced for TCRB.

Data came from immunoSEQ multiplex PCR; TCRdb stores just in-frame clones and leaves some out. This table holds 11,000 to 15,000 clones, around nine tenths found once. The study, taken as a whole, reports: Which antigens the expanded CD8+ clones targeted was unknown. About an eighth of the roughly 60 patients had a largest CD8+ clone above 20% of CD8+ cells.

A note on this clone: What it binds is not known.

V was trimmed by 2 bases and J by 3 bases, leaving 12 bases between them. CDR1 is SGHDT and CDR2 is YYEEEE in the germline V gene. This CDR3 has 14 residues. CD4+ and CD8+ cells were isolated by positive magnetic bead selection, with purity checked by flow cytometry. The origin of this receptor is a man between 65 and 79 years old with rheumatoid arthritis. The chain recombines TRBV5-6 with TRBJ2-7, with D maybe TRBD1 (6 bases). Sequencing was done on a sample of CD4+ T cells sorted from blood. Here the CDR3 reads CASSFTGHFYEQYF. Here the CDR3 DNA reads TGTGCCAGCAGCTTTACGGGACACTTCTACGAGCAGTACTTC.